The sequence of this T cell receptor (beta chain) was determined in a study of persistence of HIV-infected CD4 T cells. Points from the study as a whole: The rare CMV-responding cells with HIV-1 proviruses were not separately TCR-sequenced.

As concerns this clone: Its antigen is still unknown.

This was the immunoSEQ version 4 assay in survey mode. Sequenced by immunoSEQ multiplex PCR; TCRdb stores in-frame clones only, minus some. The data contain roughly 41,000 clones, roughly 87% of them singletons. The V segment lost 4 bases and the J segment 4 bases; nucleotides outside the gene matches: 11. CDR1 is LNHDA, CDR2 SQIVND, per germline (reference sequence). CDR3 length equals 16 residues. This nonspecific control used anti-CD3/anti-CD28 bead stimulation of CD4+ T cells. Sorting selected CD4+ T cells upregulating both CD40 ligand and CD69. These HIV-1-infected adults initiated suppressive ART in chronic infection.

The sequence was collected from an adult man with HIV who was CMV-seropositive. Source: CD4+ T cells sorted from PBMCs after approximately 18-hour stimulation, taken from a patient who received antiretroviral therapy. The chain is built from TRBV19 and TRBJ1-1, with TRBD1 matching 8 bases. The CDR3 bases are TGTGCCAGTAGTACCCTCTCAGGGGGCAAGGTCACTGAAGCTTTCTTT. Its translation: CASSTLSGGKVTEAFF.